This T cell receptor beta chain was identified in a study of cytomegalovirus exposure and HLA in healthy donors. As for the study in general: The use of the same platform for the 90 to 150 validation repertoires and the approximately 690 first-cohort repertoires was reported by a later analysis. Study results and limitations: The authors enumerated around 150 TCR beta chains as linked to cytomegalovirus. According to a later analysis, TCR clusters from the first cohort tended to co-occur in the 120 or so validation repertoires. A few chains tied to CMV proved CMV antigen-specific in vitro.

In the case of this clone: The target antigen is unknown.

The V and J ends lost 5 bases and 7 bases, in that order; junction bases with no gene match: 8. The CDR3 spans 15 residues. Per the germline V gene, CDR1 is KGHSH and CDR2 is LQKENI. The method was immunoSEQ multiplex PCR; TCRdb's version includes in-frame clones alone and lacks a portion of them. Among 120,000 or so clones listed, approximately 94% were seen once. J is TRBJ2-2 and V is TRBV18; 9 positions agree with TRBD1. Source material: PBMCs. This receptor was obtained from a man aged 18 to 30 in good health and CMV-seronegative. CDR3 DNA: TGTGCCAGCTCAGGTGACGGACAGGGGATCGGGGAGCTGTTTTTT. It yields the protein CASSGDGQGIGELFF.